Following are 18 T cell receptor beta chains from one sample sequenced in a study of T cells after yellow fever vaccination. TCRdb reanalysed the 5' RACE reads using MiXCR and keeps one entry per CDR3 protein. The sample consists of 85,000 to 100,000 distinct CDR3 sequences, roughly 5.8% of them appearing once. The specimen was CD8+ T cells sorted from PBMCs, collected 10 days after the yellow fever booster vaccination. The receptors originated from a man between 18 and 29 years old who received the YFV17D yellow fever vaccine.

This clonotype showed up just a few times. The chain links TRBV21-1 to TRBJ1-1. TRBV21-1 is a recognized pseudogene. The CDR3 covers 16 residues. This CDR3 is CASSNRGTSRNTEAFF. The CDR3 DNA sequence: TGTGCCAGCAGCAACCGAGGGACCAGCCGCAACACTGAAGCTTTCTTT.

The chain employs TRBV27 and TRBJ2-1; no reliable D call. This CDR3 region has 15 residues. With 7 bases removed from V and 1 base from J, the gap between germline ends came to 14 bases. Germline V gene lookup returns CDR1 MNHEY and CDR2 SMNVEV (reference sequence). CDR3 in DNA: TGTGCCAGCACTAGGTTGGGTGCGTCCTACAATGAGCAGTTCTTC. This gives the protein CASTRLGASYNEQFF.

In this sample, this clonotype turned up many times. The J gene is TRBJ2-7, the V gene TRBV20-1; perhaps D is TRBD1 or TRBD2 (5 bases each). V was cut by 1 base and J by 6 bases, with 10 bases left in between. Germline loops: CDR1 DFQATT, CDR2 SNEGSKA (reference sequence). The CDR3 runs to 12 residues. The CDR3 DNA follows: TGCAGTGCTAGAGTTAAGGGGAGCGAGCAGTACTTC. Translation gives CSARVKGSEQYF.

The chain joins TRBV21-1 to TRBJ2-1. TRBV21-1 is a documented pseudogene. The CDR3 length is 13 residues. CDR3 amino acids: CASSKSTYNEQFF. CDR3 DNA: TGTGCCAGCAGCAAAAGCACCTACAATGAGCAGTTCTTC.

This clonotype was observed a handful of times. The chain uses TRBV28 and TRBJ2-1; 11 bases line up with TRBD2. The V gene end was trimmed by 6 bases and the J gene end by 6 bases; junction bases not matched to a gene: 4. Germline V gene data show CDR1 as MDHEN and CDR2 as SYDVKM. The CDR3 is 14 residues long. The CDR3 nucleotides are TGTGCCAGCAGGATAGCGGGGGGGGTCAATGAGCAGTTCTTC. Amino acids: CASRIAGGVNEQFF.

This clonotype was recorded many times. The V and J genes are TRBV7-8 and TRBJ2-5; D unresolved. Germline V CDR1 and CDR2: SGHVS, FQNEAQ. CDR3 length equals 14 residues. V was pared by 4 bases and J by 4 bases, with 13 bases between. The CDR3 protein is CASSSNHPGETQYF. CDR3 bases: TGTGCCAGCAGCTCGAACCATCCGGGAGAGACCCAGTACTTC.

This chain uses TRBV5-6 with TRBJ2-1; D may be TRBD1 (6 bases). Trimming stripped 4 bases from V and 10 bases from J, with 12 bases between. Germline loops: CDR1 SGHDT, CDR2 YYEEEE. This CDR3 contains 12 residues. CDR3 DNA: TGTGCCAGCAGCGAACAGGGTAGCGAGCAGTTCTTC. Protein: CASSEQGSEQFF.

This clonotype was detected a few times. V usage is TRBV12-3 or TRBV12-4 and J usage is TRBJ1-4; TRBD1 is a possible D gene (6 bases). The CDR3 extends over 15 amino acids. V was shortened by 5 bases and J by 8 bases, with 18 bases between the two germline ends. For the CDR3, the DNA is TGTGCCAGCAGTCTAACAGGGCAGGGCCGAGAAAAACTGTTTTTT. Its protein product is CASSLTGQGREKLFF.

CDR3 region: CASSPSLERVYEQYV. The CDR3 DNA reads TGTGCCAGCAGTCCCTCTTTAGAGAGGGTCTACGAGCAGTACGTC. This chain links TRBV6-2 or TRBV6-3 with TRBJ2-7, with a weak D call TRBD2 (5 bases). V was clipped by 5 bases and J by 3 bases, with 17 bases between them. Germline V gives CDR1 MNHEY, CDR2 SVGEGT. The CDR3 contains 15 residues.

This clonotype was seen more than once but under ten times. This chain joins TRBV24-1 and TRBJ1-5; 7 bases fit TRBD1. The CDR3 spans 17 residues. Germline loops: CDR1 KGHDR, CDR2 SFDVKD. V shed 3 bases and J 0 bases; nucleotides not matched to a gene: 7. The CDR3 DNA sequence: TGTGCCACCAGTGATCCCCGCGGGACAGATAGCAATCAGCCCCAGCATTTT. It yields the protein CATSDPRGTDSNQPQHF.

At least ten counts were recorded for this clonotype. This chain joins TRBV19 and TRBJ2-3; D gene uncertain. Germline V gene sequence: CDR1 LNHDA, CDR2 SQIVND (reference sequence). V dropped 2 bases and J dropped 6 bases, with 9 bases sitting between them. The length of the CDR3 is 13 residues. CDR3 loop: CASSIWAEDTQYF. As DNA, the CDR3 is TGTGCCAGTAGTATATGGGCGGAGGATACGCAGTATTTT.

The chain links TRBV3-1 to TRBJ2-7; D unclear. Germline V gives CDR1 LGHDT, CDR2 YNNKEL (reference sequence). V was shortened by 4 bases and J by 0 bases, with 10 bases between the two germline ends. This CDR3 region has 14 residues. CDR3 residues: CASSPGAPSYEQYF. The CDR3 DNA reads TGTGCCAGCAGCCCCGGAGCCCCCTCCTACGAGCAGTACTTC.

This clonotype was detected ten times or more. The CDR3 region has the DNA TGTGCCAGCAGTTGGGGAGGTCGAATGAATGAGCAGTTCTTC. It yields the protein CASSWGGRMNEQFF. The V call is TRBV6-5, the J call TRBJ2-1, with D perhaps matching TRBD2 (6 bases). Germline lookup yields CDR1 MNHEY and CDR2 SVGAGI. Trimming removed 4 bases from V and 7 bases from J, with 14 bases in between. This CDR3 is built from 14 residues.

The gene calls are TRBV27 and TRBJ1-5; possible D gene TRBD1, 5 bases. The CDR3 consists of 13 residues. The germline V gene encodes CDR1 MNHEY and CDR2 SMNVEV (reference sequence). The V end was cut by 3 bases, the J end by 6 bases, with 9 bases between. This CDR3 reads CASSLSGRQPQHF. The CDR3, as DNA: TGTGCCAGCAGTTTGTCAGGGCGTCAGCCCCAGCATTTT.

The CDR3 spells CASNGQGAEGYTF. In DNA form, the CDR3 reads TGTGCCAGCAATGGACAGGGGGCGGAGGGCTACACCTTC. The rearrangement uses TRBV7-2 and TRBJ1-2; 11 nucleotides line up with TRBD1. CDR1 is SGHTA, CDR2 FQGNSA, per germline. The CDR3 is made up of 13 amino acids. Trimming removed 7 bases from V and 8 bases from J; junction bases left unmatched: 6.

This clonotype came up many times. The chain combines TRBV7-9 with TRBJ2-5; 7 bases fit TRBD1. CDR1 is SEHNR, CDR2 FQNEAQ, per germline (reference sequence). The CDR3 is made up of 14 amino acids. The V gene end was trimmed by 5 bases and the J gene end by 4 bases; junction bases not matched to a gene: 7. The CDR3 region has the DNA TGTGCCAGCAGCCCCTTGGGACAGAGAGAGACCCAGTACTTC. Encoded protein: CASSPLGQRETQYF.

This clonotype was seen more than once but under ten times. The chain links TRBV7-2 to TRBJ1-5; maybe TRBD1 (6 bases). Trimming removed 3 bases at V and 0 bases at J, with 15 bases between. This CDR3 is built from 17 residues. In germline, CDR1 is SGHTA, CDR2 FQGNSA. The CDR3 nucleotides are TGTGCCAGCAGCTTGGGAGGGGGAGGCTATAGCAATCAGCCCCAGCATTTT. This codes for CASSLGGGGYSNQPQHF.

This clonotype was seen many times. The rearrangement uses TRBV27 and TRBJ1-2, with D maybe TRBD1 (5 bases). The CDR3 runs 15 residues. V was clipped by 2 bases and J by 8 bases, with 18 bases between them. Germline CDR1 and CDR2: MNHEY and SMNVEV (reference sequence). The CDR3 nucleotides are TGTGCCAGCAGTTTACAAGCGCGGGGCCCGGAGGGCTACACCTTC. The encoded protein is CASSLQARGPEGYTF.